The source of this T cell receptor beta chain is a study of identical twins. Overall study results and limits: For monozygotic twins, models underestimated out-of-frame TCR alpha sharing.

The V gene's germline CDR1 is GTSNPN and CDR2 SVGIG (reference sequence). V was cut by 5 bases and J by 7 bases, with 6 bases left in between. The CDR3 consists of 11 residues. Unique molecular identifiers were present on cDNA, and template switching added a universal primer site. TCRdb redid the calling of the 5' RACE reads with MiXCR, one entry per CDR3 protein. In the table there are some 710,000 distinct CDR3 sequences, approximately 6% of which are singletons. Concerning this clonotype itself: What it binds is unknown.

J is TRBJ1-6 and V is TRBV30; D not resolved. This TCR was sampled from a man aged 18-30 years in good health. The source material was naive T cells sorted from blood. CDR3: CAWQENSPLHF. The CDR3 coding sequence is TGTGCCTGGCAGGAAAATTCACCCCTCCACTTT.